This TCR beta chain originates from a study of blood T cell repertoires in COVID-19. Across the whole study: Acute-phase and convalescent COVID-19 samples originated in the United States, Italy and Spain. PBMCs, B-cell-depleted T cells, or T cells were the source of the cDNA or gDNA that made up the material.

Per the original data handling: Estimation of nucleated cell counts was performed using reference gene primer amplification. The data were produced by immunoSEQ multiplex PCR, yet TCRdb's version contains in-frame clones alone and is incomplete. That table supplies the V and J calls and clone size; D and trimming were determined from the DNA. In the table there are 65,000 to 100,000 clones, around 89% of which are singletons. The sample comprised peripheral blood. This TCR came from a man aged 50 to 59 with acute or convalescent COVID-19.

The CDR3 DNA sequence: TGTGCCAGCAGTCCCTTGAATGAAAAACTGTTTTTT. This gives the protein CASSPLNEKLFF. The V call is TRBV6-5, the J call TRBJ1-4; no firm D call. V was pared by 5 bases and J by 5 bases, with 6 bases between. Germline lookup yields CDR1 MNHEY and CDR2 SVGAGI. The CDR3 extends over 12 amino acids.